This T cell receptor beta chain emerged from a study of metastatic and nonmetastatic thyroid tumors. After removal of 3 bases from V and 4 bases from J, the junction contained 3 bases not matched to a gene. Germline CDR1 and CDR2: ENHRY and SYGVKD. This CDR3 region has 15 residues. TCRdb reassembled clones from the PCR reads with MiXCR. The sample includes 6,000 to 8,000 clones, 27% of them seen just once. Thyroid surgery had not been preceded by any treatment in any patient. The receptor comes from a female donor with papillary thyroid cancer or a benign thyroid nodule (not recorded which). Some clones in this sample may be carry-over from other donors' samples. Sequencing used adjacent normal tissue. J is TRBJ2-1 and V is TRBV10-3; 10 nucleotides line up with TRBD2. The CDR3 loop is CAISDISGGYNEQFF. The CDR3, as DNA: TGTGCCATCAGTGATATTAGCGGGGGGTACAATGAGCAGTTCTTC.